This T cell receptor beta chain was sequenced in a study of molecular identifiers for immune sequencing clone quantification. Study findings and constraints: Clones exceeding 20 RNA copies carried over 98% of effector molecules but under 1% of naive-cell molecules.

Each CDR3 protein is one row after TCRdb ran MiXCR on the PCR reads. The table includes a few hundred thousand distinct CDR3 sequences, roughly 26% detected once. Libraries from naive CD8 cells were generated from approximately 20,000 to 980,000 sorted cells (with 10%, 30% or 50% RNA). The CD8+CD4-CCR7+CD45RA+ phenotype defined the sorted naive CD8 T cells. Per germline, CDR1 LGHNA and CDR2 YSLEER. The CDR3 is 13 residues long. Notes on this clonotype: The antigen remains undetermined. A clone one base away is much larger, so this may be a read error.

The chain is built from TRBV4-3 and TRBJ2-1; weak D call: TRBD1 (5 bases). This sequence was found in a human donor in good health. Some libraries in this study had Jurkat cell RNA spiked in. Sequenced input: naive CD8+ T cells from blood, with Jurkat cell RNA spiked in. Subset defined: FACS-sorted CD8+CD4-CCR7+CD45RA+ naive T cells. The CDR3 DNA follows: TGCGCCAGCAGCCAAGACAGGGTCAATGGGCAGTTCTTC. Its protein is CASSQDRVNGQFF.